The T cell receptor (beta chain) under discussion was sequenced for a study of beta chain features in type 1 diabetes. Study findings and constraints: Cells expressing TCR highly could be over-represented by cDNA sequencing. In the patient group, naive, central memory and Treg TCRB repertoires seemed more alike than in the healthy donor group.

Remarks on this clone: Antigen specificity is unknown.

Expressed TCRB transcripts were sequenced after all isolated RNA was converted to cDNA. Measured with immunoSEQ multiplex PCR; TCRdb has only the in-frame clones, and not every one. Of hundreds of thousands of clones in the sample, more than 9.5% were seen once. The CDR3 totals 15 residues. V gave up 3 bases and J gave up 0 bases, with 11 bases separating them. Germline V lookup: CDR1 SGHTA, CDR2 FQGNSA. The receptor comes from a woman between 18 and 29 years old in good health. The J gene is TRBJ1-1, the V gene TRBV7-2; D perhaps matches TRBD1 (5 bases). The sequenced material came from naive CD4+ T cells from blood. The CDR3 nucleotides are TGTGCCAGCAGCTTCCTCGACAGACTGAACACTGAAGCTTTCTTT. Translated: CASSFLDRLNTEAFF.